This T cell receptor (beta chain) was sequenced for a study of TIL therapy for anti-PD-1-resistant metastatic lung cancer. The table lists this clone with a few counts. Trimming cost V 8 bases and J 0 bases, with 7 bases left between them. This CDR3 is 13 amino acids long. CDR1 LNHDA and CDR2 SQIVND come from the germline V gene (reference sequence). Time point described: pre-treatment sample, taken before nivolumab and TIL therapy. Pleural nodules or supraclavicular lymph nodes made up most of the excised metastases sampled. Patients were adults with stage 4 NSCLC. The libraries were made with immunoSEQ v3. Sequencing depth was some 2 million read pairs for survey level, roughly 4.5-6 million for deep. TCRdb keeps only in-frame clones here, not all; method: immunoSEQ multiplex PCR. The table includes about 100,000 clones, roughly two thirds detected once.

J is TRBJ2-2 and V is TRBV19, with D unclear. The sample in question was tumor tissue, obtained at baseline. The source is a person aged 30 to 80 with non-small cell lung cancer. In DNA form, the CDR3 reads TGTGCCAGTGCAGACACGAACACCGGGGAGCTGTTTTTT. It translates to CASADTNTGELFF.